Reported below is one T cell receptor (beta chain). Its target antigen remains unknown. Base qualities are not provided; no much larger clone lies one nucleotide away. Spanning cysteine to phenylalanine, the CDR3 consists of 14 amino acids. CDR3 DNA only is kept here, 42 bases in frame from base 1. The trim is 5 bases for V and 1 base for J, with a gap of 11 bases between the germline ends. CDR1 and CDR2 are drawn from the germline V gene (reference sequence): LNHDA, SQIVND. The library came from the immunoSEQ multiplex PCR assay. The multiplex PCR relied on a mix of 60 forward primers for TCR Vbeta segments and 13 reverse primers for TCR Jbeta segments. A multiplex PCR assay on genomic DNA amplified the CDR3 region of rearranged TCR beta genes. On the Illumina HiSeq System, the amplified TCR beta libraries were sequenced as 87-base-pair reads. As for the authors' bioinformatics: A later analysis counted about 82 million unique TCR beta chains across the 690 or so repertoires, and 9 million to 14 million of these chains were shared by at least two donors. A nearest-neighbor algorithm error-corrected the raw reads and collapsed the reads into unique sequences, merging closely related sequences to remove PCR and sequencing errors. Alignment of CDR3 sequences to IMGT reference sequences was used to assign V, D and J gene segments. For a sequence to be retained, at least a six-nucleotide match to both a V gene segment and a J gene segment was required. A rearrangement was called productive if the CDR3 had no stop codons and remained in frame with V and J, and every other rearrangement was called non-productive. Following IMGT convention, CDR3 was defined as the stretch from the second conserved V-encoded cysteine up to the conserved J-encoded phenylalanine. In an earlier analysis of roughly 580 of the donors, sequences lacking an unambiguous match to a single V gene segment were excluded. In an earlier analysis of a few hundred of the donors, a V segment was called functional when productive rearrangements were above 56.7%, and segregating when the standard deviation between donors exceeded 5%. To diagnose cytomegalovirus status from the catalog of TCR beta chain sequences, a statistical classification framework was built. V and J gene assignment, in a later analysis, came from comparing TCR nucleotide sequences with IMGT/GENE-DB human TR gene sequences. In a later analysis, CDR3 sequences and most-parsimonious VDJ recombination scenarios were assigned using the TCRdist pipeline. In a later analysis, each TCR beta chain was defined by its CDR3 amino acid sequence together with its V-gene family, and reads without a unique V-gene family were excluded. A later analysis removed 600 or so highly shared, low-generation-probability nucleotide sequences to deal with suspected cross-contamination and a sequencing artifact. For each public chain, a later analysis derived a clonal expansion index from normalized ranks of inferred template counts within each repertoire. In a later analysis, generation probabilities were computed with a VDJ recombination model fitted to out-of-frame rearrangements, and the resulting probabilities were checked against IGoR. In a later analysis, TCR-TCR, TCR-HLA and TCR-CMV co-occurrence was scored with hypergeometric tests, and a repertoire-size bias correction was applied to TCR pairs. In a later analysis, false discovery rates were estimated by permuting HLA or CMV assignments 20 times. In a later analysis, co-occurring TCRs were grouped with DBSCAN, and TCRdist sequence similarity was added when clustering was performed within HLA-allele-positive subsets. Repertoires with fewer than 30,000 or more than 120,000 public chains, plus five repertoires with anomalous nucleotide sharing, were excluded from co-occurrence clustering. TCRdb limited this immuneACCESS table to in-frame rearrangements with V and J called. A share of clones is missing; checked studies link under half to unresolved V genes, and the rest is unexplained. V and J calls and clone size follow that table, whereas D and trimming were derived from the DNA. The sample table holds under 200,000 clones, of which around 78% were seen once. Jointly, the top ten make up approximately 2.1% of the sample.

The sample belongs to a study of cytomegalovirus exposure and HLA in healthy donors (dated by TCRdb to between 2016 and 2019). About the full investigation: An earlier analysis of under 600 of the donors reported more than 250 Gb of sequence data and some 120 million unique TCR beta sequences from about 180 million T cells. Besides the first cohort of about 730 subjects, a separate validation cohort made up of roughly 120 different subjects was used. To decide whether each TCR beta V gene segment behaved as functional or pseudogenic, an earlier analysis of some 600 of the donors relied on high-throughput TCR beta sequencing. A later genetic analysis used genome-wide SNP genotypes for about 60% of the 666 donors, treating that subset as a discovery cohort. About 280 gigabases of sequencing data and 70 million to 100 million unique TCR sequences made up an early release that covered roughly 670 HLA-typed donors. The number of donors typed differed by locus, with 629-630 for A, B, C, DRB1 and DQB1, roughly 520 for DQA1, 606 for DPA1, and over 400 for DPB1. The later analysis used no new phenotypic data to find candidate immune exposures, relying instead on TCR beta sequences and their occurrence across donors. High-throughput TCR immunosequencing, statistical association of individual TCRs with disease status, and machine learning were combined to predict cytomegalovirus infection status. On average, roughly 240,000 unique TCR beta nucleotide sequences were sequenced per donor among some 430 genotyped donors of the cohort, with approximately 18% of those sequences being non-productive. Among the roughly 390 genotyped donors, roughly 80% belonged to the genetic ancestry cluster associated with self-reported Caucasian donors. Class I and class II HLA loci were covered by the typing at four-digit resolution. Every repertoire in the discovery cohort had been generated on one and the same sequencing platform. The study used immunosequencing to profile the T cell repertoires of about 670 subjects and linked those repertoires to cytomegalovirus serostatus. A later analysis re-analyzed previously published TCR beta repertoires from hundreds of donors and added high-resolution HLA genotyping to study TCR occurrence patterns. Roughly five DR-DQ haplotypes were handled as single units for association and clustering because linkage in the cohort was strong. Donor age, sex, ethnicity and CMV serostatus were compiled alongside the repertoire data. The study aimed to test whether signatures of past pathogen exposure could be identified by cataloging public T cell receptors.

On the study overall, not on this receptor specifically: Because HLA typing was unavailable for some donors at each locus, only the typed subset was used in association tests. Three of the identified cytomegalovirus-associated TCR beta chains were confirmed in vitro to be specific for cytomegalovirus antigens. Cytomegalovirus status was reported to be diagnosed by the classifier with high specificity and sensitivity in both the original and validation cohorts. Strong co-occurrence of HLA alleles, especially DR and DQ, made assigning TCR associations to individual alleles difficult. A later analysis found that most CMV-associated TCR beta chains appeared HLA-restricted, with HLA associations seemingly driven largely by CMV exposure. Specific HLA alleles were associated with 18,000 or so TCR beta sequences at a false discovery rate of 0.05 in a later analysis. A later analysis found that TCR association rates varied across HLA loci, with DRB1 alleles showing the most associated TCRs and HLA-C alleles the fewest. This cohort had only TCR beta chains sequenced, and the lack of alpha or paired-chain data limited which features could be detected. Sequencing depth was assumed to be roughly uniform across donors in the presence/absence analyses, though that assumption may not hold. Because counts were too low, about 17 rarely observed V segments, including chromosome 9 orphons, were excluded from the earlier analysis of some 590 of the donors. In a later analysis, several top co-occurrence clusters were reported to appear linked to parvovirus B19, influenza, CMV and Epstein-Barr virus. In an earlier analysis of some 500 of the donors, most TCR beta V segments appeared in productive rearrangements about 87% or about 30% of the time, broadly matching IMGT annotations. The sequencing pipeline was judged likely to have produced a cluster of highly shared sequence variants as a technical artifact. A later analysis found that HLA-associated TCR beta chains were more clonally expanded and had lower generation probabilities than equally common non-associated chains. Some IMGT-functional V segments, including TRBV6-2 and TRBV6-3, could not be distinguished by the 87-base-pair reads and were therefore excluded. The authors suggested that the approach could potentially be extended to other disease states and immunological phenotypes. In a later genetic analysis, a missense DCLRE1C variant was associated with V-gene and J-gene trimming of TCR beta chains, and the association was replicated in an independent cohort. The only immune exposure information available for the cohort was CMV serostatus. A further reported finding was that TCR beta sequences accurately predicted the HLA-A and HLA-B alleles for most subjects in the first cohort. The study gave a list of 150 to 200 TCR beta chains associated with cytomegalovirus. Linkage disequilibrium might explain the correlated functional status among segregating V segments, but an unknown experimental factor could not be excluded. In a later genetic analysis, fewer N-insertions in productive TCRs were reported among donors in an Asian-associated ancestry cluster than the roughly 640-donor mean. Across donors, most TCR sequences were observed very rarely, whereas some public TCRs were present in many individuals.

The cohort was made up of roughly 670 healthy bone marrow donors. All cohort members were sampled while nominally healthy, although unrecorded immune exposures were likely present. The donor tested CMV seropositive and was one of the 289 seropositive cohort members. A peripheral blood sample was collected from each donor, and TCR beta sequencing was performed on peripheral blood mononuclear cells. Genomic DNA was extracted from the blood cell samples with the Qiagen DNeasy Blood Extraction Kit. The receptor was derived from a woman aged 30 to 39 in good health and CMV-seropositive. The sequence joins TRBV19 to TRBJ2-5; the D gene remains uncertain. The sample consisted of PBMCs. Here is the DNA: TGTGCCAGTAGTCCCCGTAATCTCCAAGAGACCCAGTACTTC. Its translation is CASSPRNLQETQYF. The variable domain in full, with residues beyond the CDR3 obtained from the reference TRBV19 and TRBJ2-5 genes, is DGGITQSPKYLFRKEGQNVTLSCEQNLNHDAMYWYRQDPGQGLRLIYYSQIVNDFQKGDIAEGYSVSREKKESFPLTVTSAQKNPTAFYLCASSPRNLQETQYFGPGTRLLVL.